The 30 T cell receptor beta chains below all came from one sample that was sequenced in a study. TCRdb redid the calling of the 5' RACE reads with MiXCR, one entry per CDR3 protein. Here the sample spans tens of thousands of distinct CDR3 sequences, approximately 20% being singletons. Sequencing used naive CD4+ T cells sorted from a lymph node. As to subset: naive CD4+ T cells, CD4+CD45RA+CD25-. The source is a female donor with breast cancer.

Written as DNA, the CDR3 is TGTGCCAGCAGCCAGTCGGGCAGTTCGGGTGTGGAGACCCAGTACTTC. As protein: CASSQSGSSGVETQYF. The chain couples TRBV7-9 to TRBJ2-5; D is ambiguous. Trimming stripped 5 bases from V and 5 bases from J, with 21 bases between. Germline V CDR1 and CDR2: SEHNR, FQNEAQ (reference sequence). This CDR3 comprises 16 residues.

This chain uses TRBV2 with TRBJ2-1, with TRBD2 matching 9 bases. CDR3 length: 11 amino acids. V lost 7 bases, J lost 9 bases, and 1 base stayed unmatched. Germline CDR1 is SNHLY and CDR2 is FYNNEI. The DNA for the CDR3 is TGTGCCAGCAAAGCGGGAGGTGAGCAGTTCTTC. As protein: CASKAGGEQFF.

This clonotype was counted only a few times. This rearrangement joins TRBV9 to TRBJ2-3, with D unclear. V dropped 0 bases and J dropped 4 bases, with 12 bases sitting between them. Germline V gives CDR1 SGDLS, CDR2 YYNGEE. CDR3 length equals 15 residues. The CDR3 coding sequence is TGTGCCAGCAGCGTAGGGGATCCTTCGGCAGATACGCAGTATTTT. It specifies CASSVGDPSADTQYF.

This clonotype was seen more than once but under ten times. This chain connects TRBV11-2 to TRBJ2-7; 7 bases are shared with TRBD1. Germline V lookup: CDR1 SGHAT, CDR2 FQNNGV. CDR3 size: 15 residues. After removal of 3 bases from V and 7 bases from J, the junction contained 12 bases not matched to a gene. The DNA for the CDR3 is TGTGCCAGCAGCTTTTCATCCGGGGACAGAGGAGAGCAGTACTTC. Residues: CASSFSSGDRGEQYF. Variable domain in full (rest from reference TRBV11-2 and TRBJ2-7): EAGVAQSPRYKIIEKRQSVAFWCNPISGHATLYWYQQILGQGPKLLIQFQNNGVVDDSQLPKDRFSAERLKGVDSTLKIQPAKLEDSAVYLCASSFSSGDRGEQYFGPGTRLTVT.

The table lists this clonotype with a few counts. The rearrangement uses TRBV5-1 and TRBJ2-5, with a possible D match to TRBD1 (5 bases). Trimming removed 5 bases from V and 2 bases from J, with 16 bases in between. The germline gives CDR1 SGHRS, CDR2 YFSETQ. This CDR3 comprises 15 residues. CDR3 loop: CASSSGLGEQETQYF. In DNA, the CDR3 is TGCGCCAGCAGTTCCGGCCTAGGGGAACAAGAGACCCAGTACTTC.

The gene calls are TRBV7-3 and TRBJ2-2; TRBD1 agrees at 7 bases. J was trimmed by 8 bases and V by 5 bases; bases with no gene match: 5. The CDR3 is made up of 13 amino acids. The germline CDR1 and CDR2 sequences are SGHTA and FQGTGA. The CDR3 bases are TGTGCCAGCAGCCCTTCGGACAGGGGGGAGCTGTTTTTT. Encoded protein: CASSPSDRGELFF.

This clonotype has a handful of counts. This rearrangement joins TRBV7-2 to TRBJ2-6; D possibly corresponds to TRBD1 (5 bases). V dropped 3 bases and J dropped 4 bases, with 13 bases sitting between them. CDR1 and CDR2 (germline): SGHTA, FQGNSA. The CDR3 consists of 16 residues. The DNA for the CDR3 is TGTGCCAGCAGCTTGGTTTCTGGGGCAGGGGCCAACGTCCTGACTTTC. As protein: CASSLVSGAGANVLTF.

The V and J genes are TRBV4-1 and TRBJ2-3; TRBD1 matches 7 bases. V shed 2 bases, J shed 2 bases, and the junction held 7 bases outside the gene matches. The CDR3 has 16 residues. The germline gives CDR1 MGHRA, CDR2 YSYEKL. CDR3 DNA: TGCGCCAGCAGCCAATCCGGGACAGCAGACACAGATACGCAGTATTTT. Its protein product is CASSQSGTADTDTQYF.

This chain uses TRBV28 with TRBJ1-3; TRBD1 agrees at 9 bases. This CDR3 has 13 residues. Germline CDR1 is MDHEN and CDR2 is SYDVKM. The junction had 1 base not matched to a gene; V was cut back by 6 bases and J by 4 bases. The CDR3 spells CASRDRGGNTIYF. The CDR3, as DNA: TGTGCCAGCAGGGACAGGGGAGGAAACACCATATATTTT.

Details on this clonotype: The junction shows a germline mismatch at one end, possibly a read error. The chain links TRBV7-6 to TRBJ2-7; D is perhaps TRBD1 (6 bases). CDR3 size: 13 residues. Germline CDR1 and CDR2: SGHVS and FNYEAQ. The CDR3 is CASSQIQTGEQNF. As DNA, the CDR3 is TGTGCCAGCAGTCAAATACAGACAGGCGAGCAGAACTTC.

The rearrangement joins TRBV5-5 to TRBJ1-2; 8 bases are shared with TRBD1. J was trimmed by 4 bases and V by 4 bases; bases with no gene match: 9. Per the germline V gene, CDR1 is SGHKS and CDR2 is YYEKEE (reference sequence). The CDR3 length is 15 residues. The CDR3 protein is CASSTAGTGGYGYTF. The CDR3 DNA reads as TGTGCCAGCAGCACCGCCGGGACAGGAGGCTATGGCTACACCTTC.

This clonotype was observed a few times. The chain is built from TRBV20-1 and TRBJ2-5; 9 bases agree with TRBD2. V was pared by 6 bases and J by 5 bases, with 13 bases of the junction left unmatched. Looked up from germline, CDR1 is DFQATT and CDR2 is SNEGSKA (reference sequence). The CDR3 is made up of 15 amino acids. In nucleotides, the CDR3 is TGCAGTGCCCCCACACTAGCGGGCGGGGGCGAGACCCAGTACTTC. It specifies CSAPTLAGGGETQYF.

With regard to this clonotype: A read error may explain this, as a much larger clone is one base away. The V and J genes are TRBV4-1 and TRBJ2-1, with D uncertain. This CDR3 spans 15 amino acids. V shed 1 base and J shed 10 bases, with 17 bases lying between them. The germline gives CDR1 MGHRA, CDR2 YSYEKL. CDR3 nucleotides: TGCGCCAGCAGCCAAGGGACGGACCCAACCTACGAGCAGTTCTTC. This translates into CASSQGTDPTYEQFF.

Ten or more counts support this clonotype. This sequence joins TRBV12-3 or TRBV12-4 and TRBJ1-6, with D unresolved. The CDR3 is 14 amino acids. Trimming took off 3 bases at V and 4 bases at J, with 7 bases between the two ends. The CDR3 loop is CASSFGRYNSPLHF. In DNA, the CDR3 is TGTGCCAGCAGTTTTGGCAGATATAATTCACCCCTCCACTTT.

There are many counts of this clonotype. The CDR3 sequence is CASSQGGARFNEKLFF. The DNA of the CDR3 is TGCGCCAGCAGCCAAGGAGGGGCCCGGTTTAATGAAAAACTGTTTTTT. The V call is TRBV4-3, the J call TRBJ1-4, with a possible D match to TRBD1 (5 bases). Germline lookup yields CDR1 LGHNA and CDR2 YSLEER. V was pared by 1 base and J by 4 bases, with 13 bases between. CDR3 length: 16 residues.

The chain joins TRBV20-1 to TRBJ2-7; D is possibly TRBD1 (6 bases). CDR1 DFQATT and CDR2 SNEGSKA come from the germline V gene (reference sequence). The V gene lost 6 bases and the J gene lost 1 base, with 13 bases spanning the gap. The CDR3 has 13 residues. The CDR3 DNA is TGCAGTGCCATCAAACAGGGATCCTACGAGCAGTACTTC. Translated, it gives CSAIKQGSYEQYF.

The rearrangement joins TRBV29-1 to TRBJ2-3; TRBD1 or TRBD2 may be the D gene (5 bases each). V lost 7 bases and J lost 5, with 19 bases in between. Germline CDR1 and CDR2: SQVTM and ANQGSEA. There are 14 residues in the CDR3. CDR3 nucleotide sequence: TGCAGCGGCCCCAGGGAGTCCGATAGAGATACGCAGTATTTT. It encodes CSGPRESDRDTQYF.

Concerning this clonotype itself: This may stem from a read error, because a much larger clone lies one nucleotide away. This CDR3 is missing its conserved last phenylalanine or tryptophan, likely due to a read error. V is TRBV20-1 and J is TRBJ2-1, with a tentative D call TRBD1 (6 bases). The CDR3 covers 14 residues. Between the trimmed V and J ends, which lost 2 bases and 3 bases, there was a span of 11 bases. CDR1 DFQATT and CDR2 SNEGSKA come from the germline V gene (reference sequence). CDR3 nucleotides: TGCAGTGCTAGATCAGGGGATGTCTACAATGAGCAGTTCTCC. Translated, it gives CSARSGDVYNEQFS.

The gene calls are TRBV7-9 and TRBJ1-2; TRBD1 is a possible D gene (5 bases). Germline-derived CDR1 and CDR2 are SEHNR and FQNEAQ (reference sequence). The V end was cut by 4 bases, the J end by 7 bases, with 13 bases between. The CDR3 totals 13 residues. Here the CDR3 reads CASSWDWQGGYTF. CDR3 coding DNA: TGTGCCAGCAGCTGGGATTGGCAGGGTGGCTACACCTTC.

CDR3 loop: CASSSTGSTEAFF. As DNA, the CDR3 is TGCGCCAGCAGTTCTACAGGGAGCACTGAAGCTTTCTTT. The chain carries TRBV5-1 and TRBJ1-1, with a weak D call TRBD1 (6 bases). CDR1 is SGHRS and CDR2 is YFSETQ in the germline V gene. There are 13 residues in the CDR3. Trimming removed 5 bases at V and 4 bases at J, with 12 bases between.

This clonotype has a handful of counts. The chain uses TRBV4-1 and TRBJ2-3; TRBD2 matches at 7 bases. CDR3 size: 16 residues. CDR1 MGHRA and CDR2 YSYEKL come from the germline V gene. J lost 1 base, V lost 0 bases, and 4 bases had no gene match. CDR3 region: CASSQDRLAGTDTQYF. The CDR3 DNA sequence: TGCGCCAGCAGCCAAGATAGGCTAGCGGGCACAGATACGCAGTATTTT.

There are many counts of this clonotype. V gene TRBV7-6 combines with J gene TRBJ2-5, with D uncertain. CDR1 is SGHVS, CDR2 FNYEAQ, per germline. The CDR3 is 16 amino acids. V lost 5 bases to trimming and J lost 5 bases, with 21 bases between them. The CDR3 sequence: CASSPSPRVSAETQYF. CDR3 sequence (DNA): TGTGCCAGCAGCCCGTCACCGAGAGTGAGCGCGGAGACCCAGTACTTC.

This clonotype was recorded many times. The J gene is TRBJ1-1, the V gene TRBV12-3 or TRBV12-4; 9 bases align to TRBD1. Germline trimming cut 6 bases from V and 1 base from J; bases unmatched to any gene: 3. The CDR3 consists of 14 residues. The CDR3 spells CASRLDRGNTEAFF. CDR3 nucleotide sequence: TGTGCCAGCAGGTTGGACAGGGGGAACACTGAAGCTTTCTTT.

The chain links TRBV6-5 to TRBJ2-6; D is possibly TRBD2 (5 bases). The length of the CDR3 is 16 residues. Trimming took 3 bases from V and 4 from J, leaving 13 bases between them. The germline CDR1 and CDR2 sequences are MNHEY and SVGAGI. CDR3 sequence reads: CASSYGRRSGANVLTF. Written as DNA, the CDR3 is TGTGCCAGCAGTTATGGTCGGAGGTCAGGGGCCAACGTCCTGACTTTC.

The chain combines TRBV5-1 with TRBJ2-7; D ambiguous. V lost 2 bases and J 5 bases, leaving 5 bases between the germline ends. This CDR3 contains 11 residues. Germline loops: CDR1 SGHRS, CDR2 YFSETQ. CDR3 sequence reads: CASSFADEQYF. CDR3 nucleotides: TGCGCCAGCAGCTTTGCGGACGAGCAGTACTTC.

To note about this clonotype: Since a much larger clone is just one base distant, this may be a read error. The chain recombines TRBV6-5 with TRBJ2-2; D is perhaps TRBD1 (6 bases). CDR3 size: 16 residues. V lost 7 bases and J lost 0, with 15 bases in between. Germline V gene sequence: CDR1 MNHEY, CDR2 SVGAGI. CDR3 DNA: TGTGCCAGCACCAGGCCGACAGGCACGAACACCGGGGAGCTGTTTTTT. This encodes CASTRPTGTNTGELFF.

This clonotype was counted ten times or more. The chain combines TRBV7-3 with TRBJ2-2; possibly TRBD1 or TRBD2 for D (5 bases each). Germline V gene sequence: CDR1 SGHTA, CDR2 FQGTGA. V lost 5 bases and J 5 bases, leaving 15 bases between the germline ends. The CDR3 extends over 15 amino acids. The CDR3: CASSPSRDGTGELFF. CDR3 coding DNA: TGTGCCAGCAGCCCTTCCCGGGACGGTACCGGGGAGCTGTTTTTT.

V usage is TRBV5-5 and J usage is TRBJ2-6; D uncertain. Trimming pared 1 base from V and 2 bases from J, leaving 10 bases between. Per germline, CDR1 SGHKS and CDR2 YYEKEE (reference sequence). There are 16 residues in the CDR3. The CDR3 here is CASSLKLDPGANVLTF. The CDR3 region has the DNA TGTGCCAGCAGCTTGAAATTGGATCCTGGGGCCAACGTCCTGACTTTC.

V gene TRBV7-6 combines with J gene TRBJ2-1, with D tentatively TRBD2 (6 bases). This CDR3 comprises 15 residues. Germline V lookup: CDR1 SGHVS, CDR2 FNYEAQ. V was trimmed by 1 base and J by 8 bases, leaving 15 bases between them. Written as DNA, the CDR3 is TGTGCCAGCAGCTTAGTGGTTCCGGGGGTGGATGAGCAGTTCTTC. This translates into CASSLVVPGVDEQFF.

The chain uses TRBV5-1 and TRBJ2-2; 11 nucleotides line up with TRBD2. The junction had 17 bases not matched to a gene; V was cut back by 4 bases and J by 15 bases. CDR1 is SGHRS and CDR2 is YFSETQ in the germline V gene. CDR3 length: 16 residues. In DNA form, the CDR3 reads TGCGCCAGCAGCCCCCCTCGACTAGCGGGGACCGGGGGGATGTTTTTT. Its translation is CASSPPRLAGTGGMFF. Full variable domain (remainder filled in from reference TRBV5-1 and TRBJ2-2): KAGVTQTPRYLIKTRGQQVTLSCSPISGHRSVSWYQQTPGQGLQFLFEYFSETQRNKGNFPGRFSGRQFSNSRSEMNVSTLELGDSALYLCASSPPRLAGTGGMFFGEGSRLTVL.